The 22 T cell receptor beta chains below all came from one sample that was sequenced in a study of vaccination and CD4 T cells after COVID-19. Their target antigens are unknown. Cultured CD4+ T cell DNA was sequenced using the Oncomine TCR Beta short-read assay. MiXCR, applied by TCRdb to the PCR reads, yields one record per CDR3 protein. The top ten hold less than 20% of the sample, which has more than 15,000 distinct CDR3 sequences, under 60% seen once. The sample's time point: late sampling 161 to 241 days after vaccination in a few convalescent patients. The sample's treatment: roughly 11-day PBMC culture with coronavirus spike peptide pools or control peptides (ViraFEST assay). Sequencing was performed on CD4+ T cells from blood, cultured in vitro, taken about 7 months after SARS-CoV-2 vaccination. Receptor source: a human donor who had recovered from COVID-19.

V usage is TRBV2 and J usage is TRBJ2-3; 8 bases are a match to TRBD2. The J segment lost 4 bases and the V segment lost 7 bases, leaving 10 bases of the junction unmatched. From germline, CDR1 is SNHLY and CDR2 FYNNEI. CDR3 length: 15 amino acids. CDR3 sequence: CASNPGTSVADTQYF. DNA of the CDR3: TGTGCCAGCAATCCGGGGACTAGTGTGGCAGATACGCAGTATTTT.

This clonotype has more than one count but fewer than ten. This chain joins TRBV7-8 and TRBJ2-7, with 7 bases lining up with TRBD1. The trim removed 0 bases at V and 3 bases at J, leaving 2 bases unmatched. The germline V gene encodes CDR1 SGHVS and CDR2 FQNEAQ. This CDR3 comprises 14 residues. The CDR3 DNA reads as TGTGCCAGCAGCTTAGCGGGGACAGTCTACGAGCAGTACTTC. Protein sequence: CASSLAGTVYEQYF.

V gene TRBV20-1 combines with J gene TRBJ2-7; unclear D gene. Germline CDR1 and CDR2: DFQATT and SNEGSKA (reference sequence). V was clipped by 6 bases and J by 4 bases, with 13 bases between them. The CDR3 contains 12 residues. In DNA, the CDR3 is TGCAGTGCCAATAGGGTAGGTTACGAGCAGTACTTC. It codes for CSANRVGYEQYF.

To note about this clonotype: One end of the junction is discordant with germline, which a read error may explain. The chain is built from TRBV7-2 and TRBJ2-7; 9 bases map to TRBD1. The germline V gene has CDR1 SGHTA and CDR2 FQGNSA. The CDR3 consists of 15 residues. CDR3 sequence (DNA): TGTGCCAGCACCTTAGGGGGGACAGGGCACTACGAGCAGTACTTC. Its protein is CASTLGGTGHYEQYF.

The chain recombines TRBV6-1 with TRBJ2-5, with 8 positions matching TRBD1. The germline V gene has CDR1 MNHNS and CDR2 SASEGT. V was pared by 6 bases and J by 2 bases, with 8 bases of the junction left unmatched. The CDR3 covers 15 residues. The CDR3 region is CASRRQGQAQETQYF. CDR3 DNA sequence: TGTGCCAGCAGACGACAGGGGCAAGCACAAGAGACCCAGTACTTC.

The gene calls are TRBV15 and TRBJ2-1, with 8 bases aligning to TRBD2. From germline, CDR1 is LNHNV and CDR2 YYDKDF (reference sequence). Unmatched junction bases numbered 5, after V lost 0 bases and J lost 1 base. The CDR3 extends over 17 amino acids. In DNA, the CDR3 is TGTGCCACCAGCAGAGAGCGAGCGGGGGTATCCTACAATGAGCAGTTCTTC. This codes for CATSRERAGVSYNEQFF.

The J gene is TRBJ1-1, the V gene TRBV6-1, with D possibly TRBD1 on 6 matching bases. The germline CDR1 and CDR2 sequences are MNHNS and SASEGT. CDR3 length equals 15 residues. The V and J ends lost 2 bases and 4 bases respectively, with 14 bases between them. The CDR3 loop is CASSEFNREGTEAFF. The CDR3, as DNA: TGTGCCAGCAGTGAATTCAACAGGGAAGGCACTGAAGCTTTCTTT.

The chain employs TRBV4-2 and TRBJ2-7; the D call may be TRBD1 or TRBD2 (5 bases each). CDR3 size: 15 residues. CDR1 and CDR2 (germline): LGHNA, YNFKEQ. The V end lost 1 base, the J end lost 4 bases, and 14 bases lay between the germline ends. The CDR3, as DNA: TGTGCCAGCAGCCAAGTAGGGTCAGGGAGTTACGAGCAGTACTTC. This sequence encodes CASSQVGSGSYEQYF.

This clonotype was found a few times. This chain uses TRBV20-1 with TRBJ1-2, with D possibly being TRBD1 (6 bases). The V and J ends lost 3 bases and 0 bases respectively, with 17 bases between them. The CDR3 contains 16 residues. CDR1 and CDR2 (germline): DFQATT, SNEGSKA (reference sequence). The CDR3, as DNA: TGCAGTGCTAGCGACCCGGACAGAACGGCTAACTATGGCTACACCTTC. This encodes CSASDPDRTANYGYTF.

CDR3 nucleotides: TGTGCCAGCAGTCCGGGGTCTAGCTCCTACAATGAGCAGTTCTTC. Translating it yields CASSPGSSSYNEQFF. The chain links TRBV6-1 to TRBJ2-1, with D possibly matching TRBD2 (5 bases). This CDR3 region has 15 residues. Trimming left V 5 bases short and J 0 bases short, with 11 bases between. The germline V gene has CDR1 MNHNS and CDR2 SASEGT.

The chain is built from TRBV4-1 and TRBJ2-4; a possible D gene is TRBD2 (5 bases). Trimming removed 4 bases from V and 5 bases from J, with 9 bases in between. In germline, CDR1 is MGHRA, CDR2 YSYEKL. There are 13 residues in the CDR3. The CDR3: CASSLARENIQYF. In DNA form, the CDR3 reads TGCGCCAGCAGCCTTGCGAGGGAAAACATTCAGTACTTC.

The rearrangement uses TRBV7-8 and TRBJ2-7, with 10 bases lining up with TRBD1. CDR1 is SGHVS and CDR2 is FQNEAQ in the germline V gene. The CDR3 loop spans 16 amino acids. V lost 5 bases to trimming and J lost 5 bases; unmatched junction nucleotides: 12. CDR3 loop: CASSIPPGQGRHEQYF. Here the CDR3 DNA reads TGTGCCAGCAGCATCCCGCCGGGACAGGGGAGACACGAGCAGTACTTC.

The CDR3 nucleotides are TGCAGTGCTAGAAGGGTCTTCGGGGCGGGCGCAGGTGGGACCCAGTACTTC. The encoded protein is CSARRVFGAGAGGTQYF. The chain recombines TRBV20-1 with TRBJ2-5; D may correspond to TRBD1 or TRBD2 (5 bases each). Trimming removed 2 bases from V and 7 bases from J, with 26 bases in between. In germline, CDR1 is DFQATT, CDR2 SNEGSKA (reference sequence). The CDR3 is 17 residues long.

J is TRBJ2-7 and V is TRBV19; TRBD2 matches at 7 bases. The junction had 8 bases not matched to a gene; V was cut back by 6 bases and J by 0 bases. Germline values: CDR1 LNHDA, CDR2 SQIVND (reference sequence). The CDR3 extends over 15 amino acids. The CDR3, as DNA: TGTGCCAGTAGCCTGGGGGGGACCTACTCCTACGAGCAGTACTTC. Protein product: CASSLGGTYSYEQYF.

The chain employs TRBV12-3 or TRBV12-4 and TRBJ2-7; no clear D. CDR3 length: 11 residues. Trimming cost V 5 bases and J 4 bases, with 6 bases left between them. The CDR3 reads CASSAGYEQYF. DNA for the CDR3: TGTGCCAGCAGTGCTGGTTACGAGCAGTACTTC.

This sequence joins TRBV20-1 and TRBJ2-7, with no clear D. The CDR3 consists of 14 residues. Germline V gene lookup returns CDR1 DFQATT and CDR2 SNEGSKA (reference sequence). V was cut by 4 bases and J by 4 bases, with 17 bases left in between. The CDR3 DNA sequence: TGCAGTGCTATTCACCCCCTTCGCGTTTACGAGCAGTACTTC. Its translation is CSAIHPLRVYEQYF.

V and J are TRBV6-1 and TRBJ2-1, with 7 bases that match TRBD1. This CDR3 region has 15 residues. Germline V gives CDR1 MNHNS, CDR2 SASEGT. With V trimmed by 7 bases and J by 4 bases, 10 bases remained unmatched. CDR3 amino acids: CASTHRDRLYNEQFF. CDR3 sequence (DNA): TGTGCCAGCACCCACCGGGACAGATTATACAATGAGCAGTTCTTC.

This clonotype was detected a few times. The CDR3, as DNA: TGTGCCAGCAGTCCGCAGTACGAGCAGTACTTC. This encodes CASSPQYEQYF. The rearrangement joins TRBV6-1 to TRBJ2-7; D gene uncertain. Trimming shortened V by 5 bases and J by 4 bases, and 6 bases separated the two germline ends. CDR3 length: 11 residues. Germline lookup yields CDR1 MNHNS and CDR2 SASEGT.

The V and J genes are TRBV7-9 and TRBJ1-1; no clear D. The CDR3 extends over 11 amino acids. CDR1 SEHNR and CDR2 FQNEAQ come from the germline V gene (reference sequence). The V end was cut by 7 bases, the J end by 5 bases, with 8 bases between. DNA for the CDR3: TGTGCCAGCACCATGACGACTGAAGCTTTCTTT. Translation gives CASTMTTEAFF. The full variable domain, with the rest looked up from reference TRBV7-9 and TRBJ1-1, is DTGVSQNPRHKITKRGQNVTFRCDPISEHNRLYWYRQTLGQGPEFLTYFQNEAQLEKSRLLSDRFSAERPKGSFSTLEIQRTEQGDSAMYLCASTMTTEAFFGQGTRLTVV.

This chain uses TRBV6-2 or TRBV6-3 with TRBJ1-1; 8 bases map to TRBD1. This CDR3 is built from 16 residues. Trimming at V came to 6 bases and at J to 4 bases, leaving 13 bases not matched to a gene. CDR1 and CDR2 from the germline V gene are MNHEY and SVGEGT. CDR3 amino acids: CASSDPGGRWFTEAFF. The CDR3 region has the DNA TGTGCCAGCAGCGACCCAGGGGGCCGGTGGTTCACTGAAGCTTTCTTT.

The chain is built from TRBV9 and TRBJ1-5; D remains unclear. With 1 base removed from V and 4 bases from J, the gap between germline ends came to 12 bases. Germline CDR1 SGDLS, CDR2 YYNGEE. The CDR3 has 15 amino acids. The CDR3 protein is CASSVHGDRNQPQHF. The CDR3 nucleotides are TGTGCCAGCAGCGTACACGGGGATCGGAATCAGCCCCAGCATTTT.

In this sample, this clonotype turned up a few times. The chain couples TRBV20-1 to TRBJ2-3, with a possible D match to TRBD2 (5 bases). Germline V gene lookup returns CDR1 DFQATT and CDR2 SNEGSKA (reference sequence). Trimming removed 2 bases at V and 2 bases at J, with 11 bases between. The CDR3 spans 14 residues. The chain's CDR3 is CSARWSGDTDTQYF. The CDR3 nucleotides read TGCAGTGCTAGATGGAGCGGAGACACAGATACGCAGTATTTT.